This TCR beta chain derives from a study of shared clonotypes between healthy human individuals. Study findings and constraints: Among donors, sharing of clonotypes was expected to be affected by sequencing depth. Across a few donors, naive CD4 shared roughly 5%, naive CD8 around 3.8%, memory CD4 about 2.4%, memory CD8 0.4%.

Deep was the level at which the assay was run. Profiled with immunoSEQ multiplex PCR; TCRdb holds only in-frame clones, not every one. The sample comprises some 2 million clones, approximately 94% of which are singletons, and roughly 1% rests with the top ten. Positively selected for CCR7, the CD45RO-negative cells used as naive CD8 cells excluded terminally differentiated effector memory CD45RA+ cells. Nashville, Tennessee was home to all donors, who were Caucasian adults. CDR1 is LGHNA and CDR2 is YSLEER in the germline V gene. The ends lost 3 bases at V and 3 bases at J; junction bases unmatched: 0. CDR3 length: 14 amino acids. About this clone itself: Its specificity is unknown.

The sample was naive CD8+ T cells sorted from blood. The sequence was collected from a young man in good health. The rearrangement joins TRBV4-3 to TRBJ2-5; 11 bases are a match to TRBD2. The CDR3 sequence: CASSHSGREETQYF. CDR3 bases: TGCGCCAGCAGCCATAGCGGGAGGGAAGAGACCCAGTACTTC.